The 27 T cell receptor beta chains presented below share a single source sample, sequenced in a study of blood T cell repertoires in COVID-19. Sequencing was performed with immunoSEQ multiplex PCR; in TCRdb, only in-frame clones are kept and a portion is missing. The data contain around 220,000 clones, roughly 90% of them singletons. Specimen: peripheral blood. The receptors stem from a woman in her fifties or sixties with acute or convalescent COVID-19.

This rearrangement joins TRBV2 to TRBJ2-5; 10 bases are shared with TRBD2. Per the germline V gene, CDR1 is SNHLY and CDR2 is FYNNEI. Trimming cost V 6 bases and J 3 bases; bases outside gene matches: 22. The CDR3 contains 20 residues. This CDR3 reads CASSPIPGLAGERQKETQYF. DNA for the CDR3: TGTGCCAGCAGCCCGATCCCGGGGCTAGCGGGAGAGCGACAGAAAGAGACCCAGTACTTC.

The V and J genes are TRBV30 and TRBJ1-6; D is possibly TRBD1 (6 bases). The length of the CDR3 is 15 residues. Trimming stripped 2 bases from V and 6 bases from J, with 14 bases between. CDR1 is GTSNPN, CDR2 SVGIG, per germline (reference sequence). The CDR3 nucleotides are TGTGCCTGGAGTTCTACAGGGCTCCGTAATTCACCCCTCCACTTT. It yields the protein CAWSSTGLRNSPLHF.

The chain couples TRBV6-6 to TRBJ1-1, with unresolved D. Germline assignment: CDR1 MNHNY and CDR2 SVGAGI (reference sequence). The CDR3 is made up of 15 amino acids. V lost 0 bases and J 0 bases, leaving 8 bases between the germline ends. The CDR3 DNA follows: TGTGCCAGCAGTTACTCGTTAACTATGAACACTGAAGCTTTCTTT. As protein: CASSYSLTMNTEAFF.

The chain combines TRBV5-8 with TRBJ1-5; D unresolved. The V end was cut by 2 bases, the J end by 9 bases, with 12 bases between. The CDR3 runs to 13 residues. Germline V lookup: CDR1 SGHTS, CDR2 YDEGEE. CDR3 residues: CASSFGRSGPQHF. Here the CDR3 DNA reads TGTGCCAGCAGCTTCGGCAGGTCAGGGCCCCAGCATTTT.

The chain links TRBV6-5 to TRBJ2-5, with TRBD2 matching 11 bases. This CDR3 spans 14 amino acids. Looked up from germline, CDR1 is MNHEY and CDR2 is SVGAGI. The V and J ends lost 8 bases and 2 bases, in that order; junction bases with no gene match: 4. The CDR3 is CASGGLAVQETQYF. CDR3 DNA: TGTGCCAGCGGGGGACTAGCGGTTCAAGAGACCCAGTACTTC.

V and J are TRBV11-2 and TRBJ1-4, with a tentative D call TRBD1 (5 bases). V lost 1 base, J lost 2 bases, and 8 bases lay in between. The CDR3 is made up of 15 amino acids. Germline loops: CDR1 SGHAT, CDR2 FQNNGV. The CDR3 coding sequence is TGTGCCAGCAGCTTAGGGGCAGGGACTAATGAAAAACTGTTTTTT. Translated: CASSLGAGTNEKLFF.

This chain connects TRBV24-1 to TRBJ2-1; 9 positions agree with TRBD2. Germline CDR1 is KGHDR and CDR2 is SFDVKD. V was clipped by 0 bases and J by 13 bases; unmatched bases: 3. This CDR3 spans 13 amino acids. CDR3 region: CATSDLVAGDQFF. The CDR3 DNA sequence: TGTGCCACCAGTGATTTGGTAGCGGGAGACCAGTTCTTC.

The genes are TRBV18 and TRBJ2-2, with 9 bases matching TRBD2. V was clipped by 2 bases and J by 0 bases; unmatched bases: 4. The CDR3 has 17 residues. CDR1 is KGHSH and CDR2 is LQKENI in the germline V gene. In DNA, the CDR3 is TGTGCCAGCTCACCATCGAGCGGGGGGACGAACACCGGGGAGCTGTTTTTT. Amino acid sequence: CASSPSSGGTNTGELFF. The full variable domain, in which reference TRBV18 and TRBJ2-2 provide the parts outside the CDR3, is NAGVMQNPRHLVRRRGQEARLRCSPMKGHSHVYWYRQLPEEGLKFMVYLQKENIIDESGMPKERFSAEFPKEGPSILRIQQVVRGDSAAYFCASSPSSGGTNTGELFFGEGSRLTVL.

The gene calls are TRBV19 and TRBJ2-7; 7 nucleotides agree with TRBD1. The V segment lost 4 bases and the J segment 2 bases; nucleotides outside the gene matches: 8. CDR1 is LNHDA, CDR2 SQIVND, per germline (reference sequence). The CDR3 is made up of 15 amino acids. CDR3 in amino acids: CASSTRQGGTYEQYF. CDR3 DNA sequence: TGTGCCAGTAGTACCCGACAGGGTGGGACCTACGAGCAGTACTTC.

This chain links TRBV11-3 with TRBJ2-7, with TRBD2 matching over 7 bases. Germline V gives CDR1 SGHNT, CDR2 YENEEA. With V trimmed by 0 bases and J by 0 bases, 5 bases remained unmatched. This CDR3 region has 16 residues. CDR3 loop: CASSLEGRGFSYEQYF. For the CDR3, the DNA is TGTGCCAGCAGCTTAGAGGGGCGGGGGTTCTCCTACGAGCAGTACTTC.

This clone is a singleton in its sample. The chain carries TRBV6-5 and TRBJ2-7, with a weak D call TRBD1 (5 bases). This CDR3 has 14 amino acids. Germline V gene data show CDR1 as MNHEY and CDR2 as SVGAGI. Trimming cost V 2 bases and J 7 bases, with 15 bases left between them. For the CDR3, the DNA is TGTGCCAGCAGTTACCTTCGACAGCAGGGAGAGCAGTACTTC. Its protein product is CASSYLRQQGEQYF.

The V call is TRBV25-1, the J call TRBJ1-1, with TRBD1 as a possible D gene (6 bases). With 6 bases removed from V and 4 bases from J, the gap between germline ends came to 9 bases. The CDR3 runs to 12 residues. Germline V gene data show CDR1 as MGHDK and CDR2 as SYGVNS. CDR3: CASRGQFTEAFF. CDR3 sequence (DNA): TGTGCCAGCAGAGGACAGTTCACTGAAGCTTTCTTT.

V gene TRBV2 combines with J gene TRBJ2-7; 8 bases are shared with TRBD2. V lost 7 bases, J lost 5 bases, and 13 bases stayed unmatched. Germline V gene sequence: CDR1 SNHLY, CDR2 FYNNEI. CDR3 size: 15 residues. CDR3 protein: CASTQARRGAHEQYF. CDR3 coding DNA: TGTGCCAGCACCCAAGCCCGGCGGGGGGCCCACGAGCAGTACTTC. Based on the CDR3 plus reference TRBV2 and TRBJ2-7, the full variable domain is EPEVTQTPSHQVTQMGQEVILRCVPISNHLYFYWYRQILGQKVEFLVSFYNNEISEKSEIFDDQFSVERPDGSNFTLKIRSTKLEDSAMYFCASTQARRGAHEQYFGPGTRLTVT.

DNA for the CDR3: TGTGCCAGCATGCCGACAGGGGCGGGCACCGGGGAGCTGTTTTTT. This translates into CASMPTGAGTGELFF. The chain is built from TRBV6-5 and TRBJ2-2, with 8 bases that match TRBD1. J lost 4 bases, V lost 7 bases, and 8 bases had no gene match. The CDR3 spans 15 residues. Germline CDR1 MNHEY, CDR2 SVGAGI.

The chain uses TRBV2 and TRBJ1-5; 9 nucleotides match TRBD1. This CDR3 has 16 amino acids. The trim removed 5 bases at V and 4 bases at J, leaving 9 bases unmatched. Per germline, CDR1 SNHLY and CDR2 FYNNEI. The CDR3 region has the DNA TGTGCCAGCAGTCCTATAGGACAGGGGTGGAATCAGCCCCAGCATTTT. Residues: CASSPIGQGWNQPQHF.

The chain combines TRBV6-2 or TRBV6-3 with TRBJ2-1; 9 bases map to TRBD2. J was trimmed by 7 bases and V by 3 bases; bases with no gene match: 10. The CDR3 contains 16 residues. The germline V gene has CDR1 MNHEY and CDR2 SVGEGT. The CDR3 sequence: CASSYPAGGIRNEQFF. The CDR3, as DNA: TGTGCCAGCAGTTATCCCGCGGGGGGGATCAGGAATGAGCAGTTCTTC.

This clone was seen only a few times. The V call is TRBV6-2 or TRBV6-3, the J call TRBJ2-7; possibly TRBD1 for D (5 bases). Germline V gene lookup returns CDR1 MNHEY and CDR2 SVGEGT. Trimming shortened V by 0 bases and J by 1 base, and 13 bases separated the two germline ends. The CDR3 is made up of 16 amino acids. DNA for the CDR3: TGTGCCAGCAGTTACTCTGGGGCAGGTCCTTCCTACGAGCAGTACTTC. This gives the protein CASSYSGAGPSYEQYF.

V is TRBV29-1 and J is TRBJ1-4; tentatively, D is TRBD1 (5 bases). Germline-derived CDR1 and CDR2 are SQVTM and ANQGSEA. The CDR3 is 14 amino acids. V was shortened by 7 bases and J by 5 bases, with 17 bases between the two germline ends. CDR3 in amino acids: CSAAGGSQNEKLFF. The CDR3 nucleotides read TGCAGCGCCGCTGGGGGGTCCCAGAATGAAAAACTGTTTTTT.

This clone was counted once. The chain links TRBV2 to TRBJ2-5, with TRBD2 matching over 7 bases. The junction had 11 bases not matched to a gene; V was cut back by 2 bases and J by 2 bases. The CDR3 extends over 17 amino acids. Germline V gene data show CDR1 as SNHLY and CDR2 as FYNNEI. The CDR3 sequence is CASSEFSLRDYQETQYF. Here the CDR3 DNA reads TGTGCCAGCAGTGAATTTAGCCTCCGGGACTATCAAGAGACCCAGTACTTC.

The rearrangement uses TRBV7-2 and TRBJ2-3, with 11 bases fitting TRBD2. Germline V CDR1 and CDR2: SGHTA, FQGNSA. CDR3 length: 15 amino acids. V shed 7 bases, J shed 3 bases, and the junction held 6 bases outside the gene matches. The CDR3 region has the DNA TGTGCCAGCACACCGACTAGCGGGATAACAGATACGCAGTATTTT. Protein: CASTPTSGITDTQYF.

The rearrangement joins TRBV30 to TRBJ1-1; 8 bases fit TRBD1. The CDR3 length is 15 residues. J was trimmed by 7 bases and V by 0 bases; bases with no gene match: 10. From germline, CDR1 is GTSNPN and CDR2 SVGIG (reference sequence). The CDR3 DNA reads TGTGCCTGGAGTGTTCCCGGGACAGGAACCTATGAAGCTTTCTTT. It codes for CAWSVPGTGTYEAFF.

This clone has a handful of counts. The chain couples TRBV29-1 to TRBJ2-5; possibly TRBD2 for D (5 bases). The V gene lost 4 bases and the J gene lost 4 bases, with 13 bases spanning the gap. The V gene's germline CDR1 is SQVTM and CDR2 ANQGSEA. The CDR3 contains 13 residues. CDR3 loop: CSVVSGFIETQYF. CDR3 bases: TGCAGCGTTGTTTCGGGGTTCATAGAGACCCAGTACTTC.

V usage is TRBV6-5 and J usage is TRBJ1-1; 7 nucleotides match TRBD1. Trimming took 2 bases from V and 4 from J; bases not matched to a gene: 10. CDR1 and CDR2 from the germline V gene are MNHEY and SVGAGI. This CDR3 is 16 amino acids long. CDR3 in DNA: TGTGCCAGCAGTTACCAGCCGACAGGGTGGGCCACTGAAGCTTTCTTT. This translates into CASSYQPTGWATEAFF.

The chain carries TRBV4-1 and TRBJ1-2, with D maybe TRBD1 (5 bases). CDR1 is MGHRA, CDR2 YSYEKL, per germline. V was trimmed by 0 bases and J by 8 bases, leaving 25 bases between them. The CDR3 spans 18 residues. As DNA, the CDR3 is TGCGCCAGCAGCCAAGAGACACCCGGGCAGGGAGGTCGAAGGGGCTACACCTTC. This translates into CASSQETPGQGGRRGYTF.

The chain combines TRBV5-4 with TRBJ1-1; D ambiguous. Germline lookup yields CDR1 SGHNT and CDR2 YYREEE (reference sequence). The V gene lost 2 bases and the J gene lost 7 bases, with 9 bases spanning the gap. This CDR3 spans 12 amino acids. The DNA for the CDR3 is TGTGCCAGCAGCTTTTACAACCTTGAAGCTTTCTTT. It translates to CASSFYNLEAFF. The variable domain in full, completed from reference TRBV5-4 and TRBJ1-1, reads ETGVTQSPTHLIKTRGQQVTLRCSSQSGHNTVSWYQQALGQGPQFIFQYYREEENGRGNFPPRFSGLQFPNYSSELNVNALELDDSALYLCASSFYNLEAFFGQGTRLTVV.

The rearrangement links TRBV25-1 to TRBJ2-5; 8 bases are a match to TRBD1. The germline V gene has CDR1 MGHDK and CDR2 SYGVNS. Germline trimming cut 3 bases from V and 5 bases from J; bases unmatched to any gene: 14. This CDR3 has 17 residues. The CDR3 DNA sequence: TGTGCCAGCAGTGATGGTCAGACAGGGGAGATCGGGGAGACCCAGTACTTC. Translation gives CASSDGQTGEIGETQYF.

The CDR3 DNA is TGTGCCAGCAGCTTAGATCTAGGGGTTTACAATGAGCAGTTCTTC. It is translated as CASSLDLGVYNEQFF. V usage is TRBV11-2 and J usage is TRBJ2-1; tentatively, D is TRBD1 (5 bases). Trimming took 0 bases from V and 4 from J, leaving 10 bases between them. Germline V gene sequence: CDR1 SGHAT, CDR2 FQNNGV. This CDR3 spans 15 amino acids.